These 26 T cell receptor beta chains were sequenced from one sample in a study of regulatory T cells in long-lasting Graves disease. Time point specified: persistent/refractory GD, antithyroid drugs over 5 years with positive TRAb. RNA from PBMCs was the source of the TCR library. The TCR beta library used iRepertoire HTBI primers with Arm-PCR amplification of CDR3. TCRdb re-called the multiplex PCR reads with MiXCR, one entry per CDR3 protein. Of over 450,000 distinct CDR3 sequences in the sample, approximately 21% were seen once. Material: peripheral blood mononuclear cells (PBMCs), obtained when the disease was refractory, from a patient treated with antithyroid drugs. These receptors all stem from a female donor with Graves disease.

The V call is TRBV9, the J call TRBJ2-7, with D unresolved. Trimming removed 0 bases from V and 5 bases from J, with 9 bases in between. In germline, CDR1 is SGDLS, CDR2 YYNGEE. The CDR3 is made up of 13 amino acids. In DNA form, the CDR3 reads TGTGCCAGCAGCGTAGGGCTGGGAAACGAGCAGTACTTC. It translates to CASSVGLGNEQYF.

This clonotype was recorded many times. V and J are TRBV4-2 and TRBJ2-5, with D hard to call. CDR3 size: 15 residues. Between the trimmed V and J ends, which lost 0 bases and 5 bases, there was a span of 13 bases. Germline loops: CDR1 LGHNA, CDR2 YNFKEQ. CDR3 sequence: CASSQEGKGGETQYF. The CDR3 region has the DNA TGTGCCAGCAGCCAAGAGGGGAAGGGTGGGGAGACCCAGTACTTC.

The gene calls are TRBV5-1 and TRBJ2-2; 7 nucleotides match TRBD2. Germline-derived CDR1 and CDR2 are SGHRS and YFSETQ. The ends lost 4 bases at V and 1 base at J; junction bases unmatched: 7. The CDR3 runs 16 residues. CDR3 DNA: TGCGCCAGCAGCCCTGATAGCGGGTGGAACACCGGGGAGCTGTTTTTT. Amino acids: CASSPDSGWNTGELFF.

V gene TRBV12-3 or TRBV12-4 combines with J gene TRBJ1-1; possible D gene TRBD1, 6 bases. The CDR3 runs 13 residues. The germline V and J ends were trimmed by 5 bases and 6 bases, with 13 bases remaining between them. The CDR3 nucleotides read TGTGCCAGCAGTCCAGGGAGGGGGGCTGAAGCTTTCTTT. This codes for CASSPGRGAEAFF.

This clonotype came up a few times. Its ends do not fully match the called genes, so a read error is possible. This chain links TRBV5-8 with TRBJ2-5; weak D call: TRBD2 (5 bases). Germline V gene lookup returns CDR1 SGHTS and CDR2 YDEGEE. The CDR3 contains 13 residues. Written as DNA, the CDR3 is TGTGCCAGCAGCTTGGCTAGCTACCAGACCCAGCACTTC. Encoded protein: CASSLASYQTQHF.

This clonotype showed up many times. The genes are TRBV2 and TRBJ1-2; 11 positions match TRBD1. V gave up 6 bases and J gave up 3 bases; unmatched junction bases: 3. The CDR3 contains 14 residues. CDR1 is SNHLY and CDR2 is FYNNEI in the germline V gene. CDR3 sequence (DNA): TGTGCCAGCAGGGACAGGGGGCGCGACTATGGCTACACCTTC. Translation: CASRDRGRDYGYTF. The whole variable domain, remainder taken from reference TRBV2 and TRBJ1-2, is EPEVTQTPSHQVTQMGQEVILRCVPISNHLYFYWYRQILGQKVEFLVSFYNNEISEKSEIFDDQFSVERPDGSNFTLKIRSTKLEDSAMYFCASRDRGRDYGYTFGSGTRLTVV.

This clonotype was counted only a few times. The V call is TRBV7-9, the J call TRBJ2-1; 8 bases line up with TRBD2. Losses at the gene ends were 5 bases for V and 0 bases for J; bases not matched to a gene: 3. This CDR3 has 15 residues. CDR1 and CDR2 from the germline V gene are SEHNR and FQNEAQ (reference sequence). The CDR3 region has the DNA TGTGCCAGCAGCCTTAGCGGGGTCTCCTACAATGAGCAGTTCTTC. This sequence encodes CASSLSGVSYNEQFF. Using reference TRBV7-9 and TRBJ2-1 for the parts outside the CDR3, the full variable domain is DTGVSQNPRHKITKRGQNVTFRCDPISEHNRLYWYRQTLGQGPEFLTYFQNEAQLEKSRLLSDRFSAERPKGSFSTLEIQRTEQGDSAMYLCASSLSGVSYNEQFFGPGTRLTVL.

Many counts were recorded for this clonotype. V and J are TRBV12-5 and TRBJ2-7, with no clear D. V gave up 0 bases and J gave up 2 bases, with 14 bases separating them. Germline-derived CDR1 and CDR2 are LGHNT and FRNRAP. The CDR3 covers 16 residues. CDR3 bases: TGTGCTAGTGGTTTGGTCAAGGCCGGGTTTCCCTACGAGCAGTACTTC. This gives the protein CASGLVKAGFPYEQYF.

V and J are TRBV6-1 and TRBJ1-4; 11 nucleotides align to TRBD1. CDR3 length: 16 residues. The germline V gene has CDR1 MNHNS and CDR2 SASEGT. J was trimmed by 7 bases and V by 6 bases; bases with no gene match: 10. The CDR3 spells CASRRDRGMKIEKLFF. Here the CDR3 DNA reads TGTGCCAGCAGGAGGGACAGGGGGATGAAGATTGAAAAACTGTTTTTT.

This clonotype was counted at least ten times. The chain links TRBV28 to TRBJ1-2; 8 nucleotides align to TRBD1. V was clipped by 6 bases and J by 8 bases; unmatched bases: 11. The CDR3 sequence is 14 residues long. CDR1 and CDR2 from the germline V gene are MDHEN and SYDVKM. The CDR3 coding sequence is TGTGCCAGCAGCACCCCTGGGACAGGTCCAGGCTACACCTTC. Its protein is CASSTPGTGPGYTF.

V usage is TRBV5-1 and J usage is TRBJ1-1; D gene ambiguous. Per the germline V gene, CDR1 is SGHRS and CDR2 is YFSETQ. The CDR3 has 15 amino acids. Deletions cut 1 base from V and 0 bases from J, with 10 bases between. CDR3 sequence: CASSLSGPMNTEAFF. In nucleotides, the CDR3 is TGCGCCAGCAGCTTGTCAGGCCCCATGAACACTGAAGCTTTCTTT.

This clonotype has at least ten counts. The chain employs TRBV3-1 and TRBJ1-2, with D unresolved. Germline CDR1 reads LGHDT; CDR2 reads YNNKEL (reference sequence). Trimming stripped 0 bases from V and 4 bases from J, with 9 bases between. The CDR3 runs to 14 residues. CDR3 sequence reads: CASSQEELGYGYTF. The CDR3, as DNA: TGTGCCAGCAGCCAAGAAGAACTCGGCTATGGCTACACCTTC.

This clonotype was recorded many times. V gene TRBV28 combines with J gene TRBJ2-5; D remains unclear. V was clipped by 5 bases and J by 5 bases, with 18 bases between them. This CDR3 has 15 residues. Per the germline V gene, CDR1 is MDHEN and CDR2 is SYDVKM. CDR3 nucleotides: TGTGCCAGCAGTCGGACCGAGAGCGTTGTGGAGACCCAGTACTTC. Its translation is CASSRTESVVETQYF.

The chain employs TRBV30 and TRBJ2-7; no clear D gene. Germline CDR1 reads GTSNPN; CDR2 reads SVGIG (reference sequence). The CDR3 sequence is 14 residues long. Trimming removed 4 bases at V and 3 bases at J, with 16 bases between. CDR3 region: CAWNHGSRRYEQYF. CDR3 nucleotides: TGTGCCTGGAACCACGGAAGCAGGCGCTACGAGCAGTACTTC.

CDR3 nucleotide sequence: TGTGCCACCAGTGCAGGGGGGACCTTGAACACTGAAGCTTTCTTT. It encodes CATSAGGTLNTEAFF. The J gene is TRBJ1-1, the V gene TRBV24-1; TRBD1 agrees at 7 bases. Germline values: CDR1 KGHDR, CDR2 SFDVKD. V dropped 5 bases and J dropped 0; count of bases not matched to a gene: 5. CDR3 length: 15 residues.

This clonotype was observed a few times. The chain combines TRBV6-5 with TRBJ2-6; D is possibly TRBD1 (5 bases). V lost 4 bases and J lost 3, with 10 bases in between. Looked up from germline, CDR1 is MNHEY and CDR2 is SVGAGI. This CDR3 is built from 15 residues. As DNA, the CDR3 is TGTGCCAGCAGTTGGCAGGGTGGTGGGGCCAACGTCCTGACTTTC. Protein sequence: CASSWQGGGANVLTF.

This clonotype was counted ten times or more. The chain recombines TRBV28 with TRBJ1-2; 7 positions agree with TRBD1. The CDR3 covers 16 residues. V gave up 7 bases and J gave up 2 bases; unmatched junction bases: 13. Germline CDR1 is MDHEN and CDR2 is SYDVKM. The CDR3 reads CASTYQQGFANYGYTF. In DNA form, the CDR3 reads TGTGCCAGCACCTATCAACAGGGGTTTGCGAACTATGGCTACACCTTC.

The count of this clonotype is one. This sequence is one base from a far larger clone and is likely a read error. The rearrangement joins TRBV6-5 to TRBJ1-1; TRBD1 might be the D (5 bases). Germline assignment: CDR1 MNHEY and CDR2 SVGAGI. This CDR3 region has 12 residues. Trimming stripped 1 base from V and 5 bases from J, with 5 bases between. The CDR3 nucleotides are TGTGCCAGCAGTTACTGGGGGACTGAAGCTTTCTTT. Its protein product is CASSYWGTEAFF.

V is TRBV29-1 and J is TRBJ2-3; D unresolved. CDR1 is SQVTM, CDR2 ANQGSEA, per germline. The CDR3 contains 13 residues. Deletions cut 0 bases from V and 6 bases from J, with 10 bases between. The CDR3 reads CSVEENEGDTQYF. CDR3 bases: TGCAGCGTTGAAGAAAACGAAGGGGATACGCAGTATTTT.

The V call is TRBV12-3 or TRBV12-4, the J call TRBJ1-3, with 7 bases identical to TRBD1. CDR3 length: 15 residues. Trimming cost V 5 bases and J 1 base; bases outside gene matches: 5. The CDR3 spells CASSLGQASGNTIYF. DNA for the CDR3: TGTGCCAGCAGTCTCGGACAGGCATCTGGAAACACCATATATTTT.

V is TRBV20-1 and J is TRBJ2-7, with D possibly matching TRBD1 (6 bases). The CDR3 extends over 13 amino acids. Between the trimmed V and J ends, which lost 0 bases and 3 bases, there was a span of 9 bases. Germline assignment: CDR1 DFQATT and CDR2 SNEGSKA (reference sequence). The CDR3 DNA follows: TGCAGTGCTAGAGAGGGCAGGGGCTACGAGCAGTACTTC. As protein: CSAREGRGYEQYF.

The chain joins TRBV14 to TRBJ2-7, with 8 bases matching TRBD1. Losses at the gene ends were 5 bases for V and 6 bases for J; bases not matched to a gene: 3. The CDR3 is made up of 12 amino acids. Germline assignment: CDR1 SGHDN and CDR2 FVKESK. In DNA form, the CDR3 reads TGTGCCAGCAGCGGCAGGGGGCTCGAGCAGTACTTC. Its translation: CASSGRGLEQYF.

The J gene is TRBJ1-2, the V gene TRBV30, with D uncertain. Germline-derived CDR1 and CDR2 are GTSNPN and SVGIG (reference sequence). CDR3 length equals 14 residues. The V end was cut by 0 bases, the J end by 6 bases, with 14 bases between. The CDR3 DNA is TGTGCCTGGAGTGTACTGGCAGATACGGATGGCTACACCTTC. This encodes CAWSVLADTDGYTF.

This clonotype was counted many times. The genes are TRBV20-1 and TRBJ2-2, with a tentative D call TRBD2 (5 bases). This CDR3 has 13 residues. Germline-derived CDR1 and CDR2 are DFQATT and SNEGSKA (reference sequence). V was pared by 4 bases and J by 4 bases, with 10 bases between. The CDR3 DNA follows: TGCAGTGCTATGAGCGGAGTCACCGGGGAGCTGTTTTTT. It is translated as CSAMSGVTGELFF.

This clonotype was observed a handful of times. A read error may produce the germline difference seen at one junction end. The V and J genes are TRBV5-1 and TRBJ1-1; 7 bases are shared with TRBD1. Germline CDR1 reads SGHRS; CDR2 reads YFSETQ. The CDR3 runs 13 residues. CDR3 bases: TGTGCCAGCTCATTCGGACAGGACACTGAAGCTTTCTTT. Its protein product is CASSFGQDTEAFF.

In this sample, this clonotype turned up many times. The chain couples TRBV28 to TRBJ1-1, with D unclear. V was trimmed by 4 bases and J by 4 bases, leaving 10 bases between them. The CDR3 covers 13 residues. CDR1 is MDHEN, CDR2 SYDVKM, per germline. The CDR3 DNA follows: TGTGCCAGCAGTTGGACTTTTGGCACTGAAGCTTTCTTT. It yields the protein CASSWTFGTEAFF.